The rows below give T cell receptor beta chains drawn from one sample of a study of cytomegalovirus exposure and HLA in healthy donors. Method: immunoSEQ multiplex PCR; TCRdb's copy keeps in-frame clones and lacks some. The ten top clones account for less than 2%, within a sample of about 120,000 clones. Sequences were obtained from PBMCs. The receptors were sampled from a man between 18 and 35 years old in good health and CMV-seronegative. CDR3s include the opening cysteine and the closing phenylalanine or tryptophan. D genes are given only for firm matches.

V	D	J	DNA	CDR3
TRBV4-3	TRBD1	TRBJ1-1	TGCGCCAGCAGCCAAGTGAGGGGGCCCACTGAAGCTTTCTTT	CASSQVRGPTEAFF
TRBV5-3	TRBD1	TRBJ1-1	TGTGCCAGAAGCCACAGGTTACAGGGGCTCTTCCTTGCCATGAACACTGAAGCTTTCTTT	CARSHRLQGLFLAMNTEAFF
TRBV14	.	TRBJ2-4	TGTGCCAGCAGCCACAGGGTGGTCAAAAACATTCAGTACTTC	CASSHRVVKNIQYF
TRBV7-2	TRBD2	TRBJ2-1	TGTGCCAGCAGCTTAGCGCTCGGGAGGGCTGGTGAGCAGTTCTTC	CASSLALGRAGEQFF
TRBV9	.	TRBJ1-5	TGTGCCAGCAGCCCATCAGGTTTTCATGATCAGCCCCAGCATTTT	CASSPSGFHDQPQHF
TRBV2	TRBD1	TRBJ2-7	TGTGCCAGCAGTGCTGGGACAGTGCCCTACGAGCAGTACTTC	CASSAGTVPYEQYF
TRBV19	.	TRBJ1-1	TGTGCCAGTAGTTGGGGCGGACTAGGCACTGAAGCTTTCTTT	CASSWGGLGTEAFF
TRBV9	.	TRBJ1-1	TGTGCCAGCACGCTAAGGGAGCTCAGCTTTGAGACTGAAGCTTTCTTT	CASTLRELSFETEAFF
TRBV7-6	.	TRBJ1-1	TGTGCCAGCAGGCAGGAGGAGAACACTGAAGCTTTCTTT	CASRQEENTEAFF
TRBV28	TRBD2	TRBJ2-1	TGTGCCAGCACTCCATCCCCGGGTGGTGGGGGAGGGGATGAGCAGTTCTTC	CASTPSPGGGGGDEQFF
TRBV18	.	TRBJ1-2	TGTGCCAGCTCACCGGACAGTTATGGCTACACCTTC	CASSPDSYGYTF
TRBV4-2	.	TRBJ2-1	TGTGCCAGCAGCCAAGGACCCGAGGAAGGGGACAATGAGCAGTTCTTC	CASSQGPEEGDNEQFF
TRBV5-1	.	TRBJ2-5	TGCGCCAGCAGCTTGGACGCGGGGCAGACCCAAGAGACCCAGTACTTC	CASSLDAGQTQETQYF
TRBV7-9	TRBD1	TRBJ1-4	TGTGCCAGCAGCTTAGTCCCAGGGGGCGGAAAACTGTTTTTT	CASSLVPGGGKLFF
TRBV7-2	TRBD2	TRBJ2-2	TGTGCCAGCAAGGGCGGGGGAAACACCGGGGAGCTGTTTTTT	CASKGGGNTGELFF
TRBV7-3	.	TRBJ1-1	TGTGCCAGCAGCTTAGAAGGCAGACTAACTGAAGCTTTCTTT	CASSLEGRLTEAFF
TRBV9	.	TRBJ2-6	TGTGCCAGCAGCGGACCCATAACAGGGAACGCTGGGGCCAACGTCCTGACTTTC	CASSGPITGNAGANVLTF
TRBV10-3	.	TRBJ2-3	TGTGCCATCAGTGTTGGGGACACCCGAGGTTCAGATACGCAGTATTTT	CAISVGDTRGSDTQYF
TRBV4-3	.	TRBJ2-2	TGCGCCAGCAGCCTCTGGGCAGGGGAGCTGTTTTTT	CASSLWAGELFF
TRBV19	.	TRBJ1-2	TGTGCCAGTAGTAGACCGGGACTGTACTATGGCTACACCTTC	CASSRPGLYYGYTF
TRBV6-1	.	TRBJ2-5	TGTGCCAGCAGTGAAAATTGGGGCGGAAGGGCGCGAGGGACCCAGTACTTC	CASSENWGGRARGTQYF
TRBV9	.	TRBJ2-3	TGTGCCAGCAGCCCAACGGGGCGGGGTGGTACAGATACGCAGTATTTT	CASSPTGRGGTDTQYF
TRBV7-9	.	TRBJ2-2	TGTGCCAGCAGCTTACCGGGAGCGCCTCCATTCTACACCGGGGAGCTGCTTTTT	CASSLPGAPPFYTGELLF
TRBV5-5	.	TRBJ1-1	TGTGCCAGTCAGGTATCCGGGGATACTGAAGCTTTCTTT	CASQVSGDTEAFF
TRBV10-3	.	TRBJ2-7	TGTGCCATCAGTGAATCACGGGACATCTACGAGCAGTACTTC	CAISESRDIYEQYF
TRBV10-3	.	TRBJ1-1	TGTGCCATCAAGCCGCAGTCGGGTCCGAACACTGAAGCTTTCTTT	CAIKPQSGPNTEAFF
TRBV6-7	.	TRBJ2-5	TGTGCCAGCAGTCATACCAATAACAGGTATCCCCTATTAAAAGTTCGGGAGACCCAGTACTTC	CASSHTNNRYPLLKVRETQYF
TRBV25-1	.	TRBJ2-7	TGTGCCAGCAGGGGGACTGCCCTCTCCTACGAGCAGTACTTC	CASRGTALSYEQYF
TRBV25-1	.	TRBJ2-4	TGTGCCAGTGTGTCAGGGCCCAAAAACATTCAGTACTTC	CASVSGPKNIQYF
TRBV6-1	.	TRBJ1-2	TGTGCCAGCAGTGAAGCCCGGGGAGGGACCTTC	CASSEARGGTF
TRBV5-4	.	TRBJ1-2	TGTGCCAGCAGCCGTACCACAGGGTATCTCGATGGCTACACCTTC	CASSRTTGYLDGYTF
TRBV4-1	.	TRBJ1-1	TGCGCCAGCAGCCAAGGGAGTCGAGGAACTGAAGCTTTCTTT	CASSQGSRGTEAFF
TRBV5-4	.	TRBJ2-7	TGTGCCAGCAGCCCCCCGACAAGTTACGAGCAGTACTTC	CASSPPTSYEQYF
TRBV7-2	TRBD2	TRBJ2-5	TGTGCCAGCAGCCTAGCGGGAGCGGGGGGGCAAGAGACCCAGTACTTC	CASSLAGAGGQETQYF
TRBV11-1	.	TRBJ2-3	TGTGCCAGCAGCTTATTTGGAGGGGAAGGCACAGATACGCAGTATTTT	CASSLFGGEGTDTQYF